This T cell receptor (beta chain) comes out of a study of spatial heterogeneity in lung cancer. Across the whole study: Donors were approximately 70 untreated early-stage non-small cell lung cancer patients. Available PBMC from follow-up, collected a median of around two years after resection, underwent sequencing. Study outcomes and limitations: Ubiquitous expanded tumor TCRs were seen in blood more at resection than at follow-up.

V lost 1 base and J 1 base, leaving 9 bases between the germline ends. Germline V gives CDR1 SGHDN, CDR2 FVKESK. There are 15 residues in the CDR3. For this clonotype: Its antigen is not known.

TCR cDNA molecules each carried a unique molecular identifier. TCRdb analysed the 5' RACE reads with MiXCR anew, one entry per CDR3 protein. This sample has roughly 70,000 distinct CDR3 sequences; less than 9.5% occur once, and the top ten carry 1.5% to 2%. Documented time point: blood at routine non-recurrence follow-up after resection. The material was PBMCs, obtained at follow-up. The source of this sequence is a female donor with early-stage non-small cell lung cancer. V gene TRBV14 combines with J gene TRBJ2-3; D possibly corresponds to TRBD2 (5 bases). DNA for the CDR3: TGTGCCAGCAGCCAAGTTGGTAGCGGCACAGATACGCAGTATTTT. Protein sequence: CASSQVGSGTDTQYF.